Following are 14 T cell receptor beta chains from one sample sequenced in a study of T-cell memory formation after mild COVID-19. TCRdb called the 5' RACE reads again in MiXCR, with one record for every CDR3 protein. The sample records approximately 100,000 distinct CDR3 sequences, over 15% being singletons. Sequences were obtained from PBMCs or a T cell subset sorted from them (not recorded which). All receptors derive from an adult woman who had mild COVID-19 (a few samples of this study predate the infection). Cell type and time point are not known.

This clonotype was seen at least ten times. The chain employs TRBV7-2 and TRBJ2-7; 10 positions match TRBD2. This CDR3 has 16 residues. The V and J ends lost 4 bases and 4 bases, in that order; junction bases with no gene match: 10. The V gene's germline CDR1 is SGHTA and CDR2 FQGNSA. The CDR3, as DNA: TGTGCCAGCAGCTCGGTTGGCCTAGCGGGAGCTTACGAGCAGTACTTC. Amino acid sequence: CASSSVGLAGAYEQYF.

The V call is TRBV7-2, the J call TRBJ1-6; D is undetermined. Trimming shortened V by 3 bases and J by 8 bases, and 11 bases separated the two germline ends. The V gene's germline CDR1 is SGHTA and CDR2 FQGNSA. The CDR3 consists of 14 residues. CDR3 in DNA: TGTGCCAGCAGCTTTGGAGGGTATGATTCACCCCTCCACTTT. It is translated as CASSFGGYDSPLHF.

The gene calls are TRBV12-3 or TRBV12-4 and TRBJ2-7; 7 positions agree with TRBD2. With 5 bases clipped from V and 3 bases from J, the junction kept 13 bases outside the gene matches. This CDR3 is 16 amino acids long. The CDR3 coding sequence is TGTGCCAGCAGTCTCGACTTAACTAGCGCGGGCTACGAGCAGTACTTC. Encoded protein: CASSLDLTSAGYEQYF.

This clonotype was seen more than once but under ten times. The chain combines TRBV20-1 with TRBJ2-2; 8 nucleotides agree with TRBD1. CDR1 is DFQATT and CDR2 is SNEGSKA in the germline V gene (reference sequence). Trimming took 3 bases from V and 6 from J; bases not matched to a gene: 6. The CDR3 is made up of 14 amino acids. The CDR3 coding sequence is TGCAGTGCTAGTGCGGGACAGGAGGCCGGGGAGCTGTTTTTT. Translated: CSASAGQEAGELFF.

CDR3 residues: CSVEDSHYEQYF. The CDR3 DNA follows: TGCAGCGTGGAGGACAGTCACTACGAGCAGTACTTC. J is TRBJ2-7 and V is TRBV29-1, with a possible D match to TRBD1 (6 bases). The CDR3 runs to 12 residues. Germline V gives CDR1 SQVTM, CDR2 ANQGSEA. V dropped 6 bases and J dropped 3 bases, with 12 bases sitting between them.

The chain uses TRBV4-1 and TRBJ2-5, with TRBD2 matching 9 bases. Germline assignment: CDR1 MGHRA and CDR2 YSYEKL. The CDR3 consists of 17 residues. V lost 4 bases to trimming and J lost 9 bases; unmatched junction nucleotides: 18. The CDR3 DNA reads TGCGCCAGCAGCCCGGGACCGGGACTAGCCCTACAGGTGGCCCAGTACTTC. Translated: CASSPGPGLALQVAQYF.

This clonotype has just a few counts. The V call is TRBV7-8, the J call TRBJ2-6; D unclear. Trimming removed 4 bases at V and 2 bases at J, with 12 bases between. Germline CDR1 is SGHVS and CDR2 is FQNEAQ. The CDR3 covers 16 residues. CDR3 coding DNA: TGTGCCAGCAGCTACGACCCCCTGCCTGGGGCCAACGTCCTGACTTTC. It encodes CASSYDPLPGANVLTF.

This clonotype turned up a few times. The rearrangement joins TRBV29-1 to TRBJ1-1; no firm D call. The CDR3 has 11 residues. Trimming cost V 4 bases and J 1 base, with 4 bases left between them. Germline lookup yields CDR1 SQVTM and CDR2 ANQGSEA. The CDR3 region is CSVGQNTEAFF. CDR3 DNA: TGCAGCGTTGGACAGAACACTGAAGCTTTCTTT.

This clonotype was observed a handful of times. V gene TRBV7-9 combines with J gene TRBJ2-7; D gene unclear. The germline V and J ends were trimmed by 6 bases and 5 bases, with 17 bases remaining between them. The CDR3 contains 14 residues. CDR1 is SEHNR, CDR2 FQNEAQ, per germline (reference sequence). CDR3 residues: CASSPPVGFNEQYF. For the CDR3, the DNA is TGTGCCAGCAGTCCACCGGTGGGTTTTAACGAGCAGTACTTC.

This clonotype has only a few counts. This chain links TRBV5-1 with TRBJ2-7, with 7 bases matching TRBD1. This CDR3 is 15 amino acids long. The V gene's germline CDR1 is SGHRS and CDR2 YFSETQ. The V and J ends lost 1 base and 0 bases, in that order; junction bases with no gene match: 4. CDR3: CASSLNWDSSYEQYF. The CDR3 nucleotides are TGCGCCAGCAGCTTGAACTGGGACAGCTCCTACGAGCAGTACTTC.

This chain connects TRBV7-8 to TRBJ1-2; tentatively, D is TRBD1 (5 bases). The CDR3 consists of 15 residues. Trimming shortened V by 1 base and J by 4 bases, and 13 bases separated the two germline ends. The germline CDR1 and CDR2 sequences are SGHVS and FQNEAQ. In DNA form, the CDR3 reads TGTGCCAGCAGCTTAGGGGGGGGTGGAAGCTATGGCTACACCTTC. This translates into CASSLGGGGSYGYTF.

The chain couples TRBV11-2 to TRBJ2-4; 8 nucleotides agree with TRBD1. The CDR3 is made up of 16 amino acids. CDR1 is SGHAT, CDR2 FQNNGV, per germline. J gave up 3 bases and V 5 bases, and 9 bases lay outside the gene matches. The CDR3 bases are TGTGCCAGCAGCCATAAACAGGGGGTGGGCAAAAACATTCAGTACTTC. Translating it yields CASSHKQGVGKNIQYF.

The rearrangement uses TRBV6-5 and TRBJ1-1; possibly TRBD1 for D (6 bases). Trimming cost V 7 bases and J 0 bases, with 18 bases left between them. The CDR3 covers 16 residues. Germline-derived CDR1 and CDR2 are MNHEY and SVGAGI. CDR3 loop: CASISSGADMNTEAFF. The DNA of the CDR3 is TGTGCCAGCATCTCCTCAGGGGCGGACATGAACACTGAAGCTTTCTTT.

The chain has TRBV20-1 and TRBJ2-7; 7 bases agree with TRBD2. CDR3 length: 15 residues. Looked up from germline, CDR1 is DFQATT and CDR2 is SNEGSKA (reference sequence). J lost 5 bases, V lost 4 bases, and 14 bases had no gene match. The CDR3: CSAISGRGVGNEQYF. CDR3 nucleotides: TGCAGTGCTATTTCTGGCCGGGGGGTTGGGAACGAGCAGTACTTC.